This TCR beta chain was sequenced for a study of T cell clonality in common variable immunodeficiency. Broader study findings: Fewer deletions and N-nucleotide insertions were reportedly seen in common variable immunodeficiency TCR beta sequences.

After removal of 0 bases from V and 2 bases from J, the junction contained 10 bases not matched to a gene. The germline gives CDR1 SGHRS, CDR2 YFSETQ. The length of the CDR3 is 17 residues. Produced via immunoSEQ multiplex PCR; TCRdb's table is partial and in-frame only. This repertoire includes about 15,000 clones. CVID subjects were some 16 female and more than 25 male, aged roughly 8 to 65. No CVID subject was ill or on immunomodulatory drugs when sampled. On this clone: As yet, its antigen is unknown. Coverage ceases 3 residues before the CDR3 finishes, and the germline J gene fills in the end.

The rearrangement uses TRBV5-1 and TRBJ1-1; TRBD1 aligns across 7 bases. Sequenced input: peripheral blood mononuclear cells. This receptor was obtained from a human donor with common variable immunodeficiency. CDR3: CASSLGGVGQTNTEAFF. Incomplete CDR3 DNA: TGCGCCAGCAGCTTGGGGGGCGTGGGACAGACAAACACTGAA.